Following are 8 T cell receptor beta chains from one sample sequenced in a study of blood T cells in healthy people across ages. The second PCR ran about 6 to 12 cycles with a sample-barcoded 5' primer and J-beta primers. One entry per CDR3 protein, called by TCRdb with MiXCR from the 5' RACE reads. The sample includes 1.4 million to 1.5 million distinct CDR3 sequences, 40% to 50% seen only once; the top ten take approximately 7.9%. The specimen sequenced was blood. These receptors all come from a woman aged 18-29 years in good health.

The J gene is TRBJ2-7, the V gene TRBV6-1, with 15 bases identical to TRBD2. Per germline, CDR1 MNHNS and CDR2 SASEGT. V was pared by 6 bases and J by 0 bases, with 9 bases of the junction left unmatched. This CDR3 has 18 amino acids. CDR3: CASSLGTSGGTSSYEQYF. DNA of the CDR3: TGTGCCAGCAGCCTCGGGACTAGCGGGGGGACTAGCTCCTACGAGCAGTACTTC.

This clonotype was counted a few times. The chain links TRBV7-9 to TRBJ2-7, with D possibly being TRBD2 (5 bases). With 7 bases removed from V and 7 bases from J, the gap between germline ends came to 23 bases. The CDR3 extends over 15 amino acids. Looked up from germline, CDR1 is SEHNR and CDR2 is FQNEAQ (reference sequence). Here the CDR3 reads CASTKLNSPGNEQYF. The CDR3 DNA is TGTGCCAGCACTAAGCTTAACTCCCCGGGGAATGAGCAGTACTTC.

This chain links TRBV6-2 or TRBV6-3 with TRBJ1-1; weak D call: TRBD1 (6 bases). Germline assignment: CDR1 MNHEY and CDR2 SVGEGT. V lost 2 bases and J 4 bases, leaving 14 bases between the germline ends. CDR3 length: 15 amino acids. The CDR3 spells CASSYGRGGPTEAFF. CDR3 in DNA: TGTGCCAGCAGTTACGGGCGGGGGGGGCCCACTGAAGCTTTCTTT.

The V and J genes are TRBV7-3 and TRBJ2-3; 10 nucleotides line up with TRBD2. The germline CDR1 and CDR2 sequences are SGHTA and FQGTGA. J lost 5 bases, V lost 5 bases, and 4 bases had no gene match. This CDR3 has 14 residues. CDR3 in amino acids: CASSVAGGLDTQYF. CDR3 coding DNA: TGTGCCAGCAGCGTAGCGGGGGGCCTAGATACGCAGTATTTT. Combining the CDR3 with reference TRBV7-3 and TRBJ2-3 gives the whole variable domain GAGVSQTPSNKVTEKGKYVELRCDPISGHTALYWYRQSLGQGPEFLIYFQGTGAADDSGLPNDRFFAVRPEGSVSTLKIQRTERGDSAVYLCASSVAGGLDTQYFGPGTRLTVL.

This clonotype was recorded many times. CDR3 DNA: TGCAGCGTTGACAGGGGAAGTCTTGGCGATGAGCAGTTCTTC. Translation: CSVDRGSLGDEQFF. This chain uses TRBV29-1 with TRBJ2-1; D might be TRBD1 (6 bases). The ends were cut back, 3 bases at V and 8 bases at J, with 17 bases in the middle. The V gene's germline CDR1 is SQVTM and CDR2 ANQGSEA. The CDR3 sequence is 14 residues long.

This clonotype has only a few counts. The rearrangement uses TRBV6-5 and TRBJ2-4, with D possibly matching TRBD1 (6 bases). The DNA end lines up better with TRBJ2-5; the J call may be wrong. Per germline, CDR1 MNHEY and CDR2 SVGAGI. The CDR3 totals 16 residues. The CDR3 DNA reads as TGTGCCAGCAGTTACTTTCGACAGGCCACAAGAGAGACCCAGTACTTC. It yields the protein CASSYFRQATRETQYF.

V gene TRBV25-1 combines with J gene TRBJ2-7; 12 bases map to TRBD2. The CDR3 contains 15 residues. The V segment lost 1 base and the J segment 4 bases; nucleotides outside the gene matches: 2. Germline CDR1 MGHDK, CDR2 SYGVNS. CDR3 sequence: CASSEFTSGRYEQYF. In nucleotides, the CDR3 is TGTGCCAGCAGTGAATTCACTAGCGGGAGGTACGAGCAGTACTTC.

This clonotype was seen a handful of times. V is TRBV4-1 and J is TRBJ2-1; tentative D call: TRBD2 (6 bases). Germline V CDR1 and CDR2: MGHRA, YSYEKL. The CDR3 is 14 amino acids. The germline V and J ends were trimmed by 2 bases and 5 bases, with 10 bases remaining between them. The chain's CDR3 is CASSQLASDNEQFF. In DNA, the CDR3 is TGCGCCAGCAGCCAACTAGCGAGCGACAATGAGCAGTTCTTC.